A selection of T cell receptor beta chains follows, all from one sample in a study of cytomegalovirus exposure and HLA in healthy donors. The protocol was immunoSEQ multiplex PCR, while the TCRdb copy is restricted to in-frame clones and leaves out a portion. Among 150,000 or so clones listed, roughly 80% were seen once. What was sequenced was PBMCs. The source is a woman aged 40-49 years in good health and CMV-seropositive. Both conserved end residues are trimmed from each CDR3. Fields, in order: J gene, clone size, V gene, CDR3 protein. For some rows the clone size is stated as once, few or many, or as a class when expanded; others skip it.

>TRBJ1-5|-|TRBV6-5
ASRTGSQPQH
>TRBJ1-1|-|TRBV18
ASSPIERTEAF
>TRBJ1-1|-|TRBV9
ASSVGGSAGATEAF
>TRBJ1-1|-|TRBV2
ASSEERAMNTEAF
>TRBJ2-1|-|TRBV5-1
ASSLEGYEQF
>TRBJ2-1|-|TRBV30
AWGGGGGYQYNEQF
>TRBJ2-1|-|TRBV11-2
ASSPQGLTYNEQF
>TRBJ1-6|-|TRBV6-5
ASSRDRATSPLH
>TRBJ1-2|-|TRBV2
ASKTAEGLDGYT
>TRBJ1-5|-|TRBV5-1
ASSYMGTSSQPQH
>TRBJ2-7|-|TRBV5-4
ASSLSRGAIDEQY
>-|once|TRBV27
ASSPKTRGEQY
>TRBJ1-2|-|TRBV10-2
ASSDYRGRGGYT
>TRBJ2-7|-|TRBV4-2
ASSQDGGTWRSGEQY
>TRBJ2-7|-|TRBV5-5
ASSLGAGTGDEQY
>TRBJ1-4|-|TRBV9
ASSATGNEKLF
>TRBJ1-1|few|TRBV7-6
ASSQQGNTEAF
>TRBJ2-2|-|TRBV2
ASSEGRANTGELF
>TRBJ1-1|-|TRBV19
ASSILRGNEAF
>TRBJ2-2|-|TRBV4-2
ASSSIAGWDTGELF
>TRBJ2-1|-|TRBV7-6
ASSLAGGTSGGAFEQF
>TRBJ1-1|-|TRBV6-1
ASSGQGDTEAF
>TRBJ2-1|few|TRBV9
ASSGGLGLSYNEQF
>TRBJ1-1|once|TRBV14
ASSQRGRTNTEAF
>-|-|TRBV7-9
ASSLVRGHEQY
>TRBJ2-2|-|TRBV10-3
AISELAANTGELF
>TRBJ2-1|few|TRBV2
ASSKDVSSAYNEQF
>TRBJ2-3|-|TRBV7-9
ASSLDPLALETDTQY
>TRBJ1-1|-|TRBV5-4
ASSLMGRSAF
>TRBJ1-1|-|TRBV6-5
ASDRTEAF
>TRBJ1-2|-|TRBV29-1
SVEDWLGRDYGYT
>TRBJ1-1|-|TRBV19
ASSSREGADRGSTEAF
>TRBJ1-3|once|TRBV9
ASSVSSVSGNTIY
>TRBJ2-7|-|TRBV14
ASSQAYPREQY
>TRBJ1-3|-|TRBV7-9
ASTGISGNTIY
>TRBJ1-2|few|TRBV7-9
ASSFDRDHGYT
>TRBJ2-7|-|TRBV28
ASHGGPYEQY
>TRBJ2-3|-|TRBV12-5
ASGRWGQYTDTQY
>TRBJ2-5|-|TRBV2
ASSELTGGETQY
>TRBJ1-2|-|TRBV7-9
ASSLGDSGENGYT
>TRBJ2-7|once|TRBV5-4
ASSLDGGPYEQY
>TRBJ2-7|few|TRBV7-3
ASSLPFEQGLAEQY
>TRBJ1-4|-|TRBV5-1
ASSHWTGTQNADEKLF
>TRBJ2-1|-|TRBV19
ASSIYGYDEQF
>TRBJ1-1|few|TRBV4-2
ASSQSGGKMGTEAF
>TRBJ2-5|-|TRBV6-1
ASSEGGGAVTQY
>TRBJ1-5|few|TRBV7-2
ASSSVAGSLSRINQPQH
>TRBJ2-6|-|TRBV7-9
ASSNIGGYGANVLT
>TRBJ1-6|-|TRBV6-1
ASRTQGPPLH
>TRBJ2-7|-|TRBV29-1
SVRGSYEQY
>TRBJ1-5|-|TRBV7-2
ASSPLTGRYSNQPQH
>-|-|TRBV7-4
ASSNTRSGKGIYEQY
>TRBJ2-5|-|TRBV7-2
ASRRGLAGWETQY
>TRBJ1-2|-|TRBV18
ASSPLLGGYT
>TRBJ2-6|-|TRBV6-1
ASSEQGSGANVLT
>TRBJ1-5|once|TRBV15
ATSRDRDQPQH
>TRBJ1-2|-|TRBV6-5
ASSYRGPHTGYT
>TRBJ1-6|-|TRBV7-9
ASSLGQPNSPLH
>TRBJ2-1|-|TRBV9
ASSDTSGGIYNEQF
>TRBJ2-1|-|TRBV7-3
ASSLAGGGSYNEQF